A single T cell receptor (beta chain) is shown here with its context. This clone's antigen is unknown. Relative to the germline gene, one junction end is altered; a read error may explain this. The sample belongs to a study of persistence of HIV-infected CD4 T cells (dated by TCRdb to the early 2020s). Some background on the complete study: Suppressive ART had been received by participants for a median of about eight years. Peripheral blood samples of up to roughly 200 mL were obtained at multiple time points, with the exception of two participants, for whom leukapheresis was performed at a single time point. Anti-CD3/anti-CD28 stimulation activated a higher proportion of cells, with a lower memory fraction, than antigen stimulation. CMV- and HIV-1 Gag-responding CD4+ T cells were isolated from ART-treated individuals so that antigen-driven clonal expansion of HIV-1-infected cells could be examined. TCRbeta sequencing assessed the clonality of all cells in each sorted population, while proviral sequencing assessed the clonality of infected cells. The TCR cluster analysis across participants included roughly eight participants for CMV and roughly 7 participants for Gag.

The immunoSEQ hsTCRB assay version 4, run in survey mode, was used to sequence TCRbeta repertoires from genomic DNA. Genomic DNA was diluted to about 9.4 ng/uL, using up to about 1 ug per sample for TCRbeta sequencing. For the original study's pipeline: Analysis of the TCRbeta data was done in ImmunoSeq Analyzer 3.0, and diversity was computed on productive nucleotide rearrangements. Using the Immunarch R package, the improved Chao index served to estimate lower-bound TCR diversity and the Gini coefficient served to estimate clonality. Nucleotide rearrangements that differed but encoded the same CDR3beta amino acid sequence were counted as separate clonotypes. TCRbeta sequences significantly enriched in antigen-responding cells relative to anti-CD3/anti-CD28-activated cells were identified by differential abundance analysis. Using predicted peptide-MHC specificity as the basis, GLIPH2 grouped TCRs into clusters, both for each participant individually and for the merged data sets that combined participants. The table comes from immuneACCESS by way of TCRdb, which keeps in-frame sequences with V and J called. Part of the clones is missing from these tables; in studies checked, under half for an unresolved V gene and the rest for unknown reasons. V and J calls and clone size are copied from that table; D and trimming were computed from the DNA. Across this sample there are about 40,000 clones, with approximately 88% seen only once. About 1.3% of the sample lies in the top ten.

Broad study findings and their caveats: TCRbeta richness in CMV- and Gag-responding cells was significantly lower than in anti-CD3/anti-CD28-responding cells; CMV-responding cells had higher oligoclonality than CD3/CD28-stimulated and Gag-responding cells. Because the TCR analyses were done in bulk, restricting them to just the rare CMV-responding cells that actually carried HIV-1 proviruses was not possible. Degenerate expanded CDR3beta sequences were enriched in antigen-responding cells, suggesting convergent selection of CD4+ responses to CMV and Gag. Only a small number of individuals took part in the study, and the range of antigens tested was limited. TCR oligoclonality correlated with proviral oligoclonality within the same sorted populations.

The meaning of the sample's treatment or condition label: suppressive antiretroviral therapy. As a nonspecific positive control representing the CD4+ T cell repertoire, the cells were stimulated with anti-CD3/anti-CD28 magnetic beads. Responding CD4+ T cells were sorted on the basis of upregulation of both CD40 ligand and CD69. HIV-1-infected adults in whom suppressive ART had been started during chronic infection were enrolled as participants. Participants had undetectable plasma HIV-1 RNA below 50 copies/mL for at least 4 years. To be included, participants needed a CD4+ T cell count above 400 cells/uL and a positive CMV serology. Before stimulation, PBMCs were isolated using density centrifugation and then depleted of CD8+ T cells. CD8-depleted PBMCs were stimulated for more than 15 hours with anti-CD28/CD49d costimulation, CD40-blocking antibody and enfuvirtide to prevent new infections. Sorting was done on either a Beckman Coulter MoFlo Legacy or an XDP sorter, and propidium iodide was used to exclude dead cells. The QIAamp DNA Mini Kit was used for genomic DNA extraction from samples above one million cells, and the Quick-DNA Microprep Kit was used otherwise.

Its CDR3 holds 14 amino acids, cysteine through phenylalanine. The sequence is cut down to CDR3 DNA, 42 bases in frame from base 1. The germline V gene (reference sequence) sets CDR1 to SSHAT and CDR2 to FNYEAQ. This TCR was recovered from an adult man with HIV who was CMV-seropositive. The sequencing used CD4+ T cells sorted from PBMCs after roughly 18-hour stimulation, collected from a patient who received antiretroviral therapy. Reading the label with the study, this specimen's cell subset or site is: CD40L+CD69+ CD4 T cells responding to anti-CD3/anti-CD28 beads, representing the overall repertoire. Rearrangement joined TRBV7-7 to TRBJ2-5, with 8 bases in between that match TRBD1. The CDR3 corresponds to CASSGTQGGETQYF. The DNA sequence is given as TGTGCTAGCAGCGGAACACAGGGGGGAGAGACCCAGTACTTC.